This TCR beta chain was recovered during a study of T cells in Graves' hyperthyroidism and ophthalmopathy. Study information: Peripheral blood was taken when the disease was first diagnosed, before any treatment began. Study outcomes and limitations: Most clonotypes that expanded in the thyroid above 0.001 also showed up in blood.

Note on this clonotype: The antigen remains unidentified.

TCR beta CDR3 region amplification was performed from RNA transcripts. HTBI primers were employed in a first-round RT-PCR of the TCR CDR3. TCRdb independently ran MiXCR on the multiplex PCR reads; one entry per CDR3 protein. The repertoire has about 500,000 distinct CDR3 sequences, 15% to 20% of them found once; the top ten carry over 25%. CDR1 DFQATT and CDR2 SNEGSKA come from the germline V gene (reference sequence). The CDR3 spans 13 residues. V lost 6 bases to trimming and J lost 2 bases; unmatched junction nucleotides: 1. This receptor was identified in a young woman with Graves' ophthalmopathy. What was sequenced was blood. The chain is built from TRBV20-1 and TRBJ2-7, with 13 bases identical to TRBD2. The CDR3 loop reads CSAGLAGAYEQYF. CDR3 sequence (DNA): TGCAGTGCAGGACTAGCGGGAGCCTACGAGCAGTACTTC.